The next 9 T cell receptor beta chains were all read from a single sample in a study of OX40 agonist ivuxolimab in advanced cancers. Repertoires were generated with immunoSEQ multiplex PCR, while TCRdb's copy carries only in-frame clones and drops some. This table has 98,000 or so clones, approximately 94% appearing once. This material consisted of CD4+ or CD8+ T cells sorted from blood, taken in a trial of the OX40 agonist ivuxolimab. The receptors stem from an adult with an advanced solid tumor such as melanoma, head and neck, liver or kidney cancer.

The chain links TRBV5-4 to TRBJ2-1; D is uncertain. V lost 4 bases to trimming and J lost 4 bases, with 15 bases between them. Germline V lookup: CDR1 SGHNT, CDR2 YYREEE (reference sequence). This CDR3 comprises 15 residues. The CDR3 sequence is CASSLDAATYNEQFF. The DNA for the CDR3 is TGTGCCAGCAGCCTCGACGCCGCGACTTACAATGAGCAGTTCTTC.

The V gene is TRBV6-5, the J gene TRBJ1-3, with 7 positions matching TRBD1. The CDR3 extends over 15 amino acids. Trimming cost V 0 bases and J 2 bases; bases outside gene matches: 1. Germline V gives CDR1 MNHEY, CDR2 SVGAGI. CDR3 DNA sequence: TGTGCCAGCAGTTACTCCGACAGGGCTGGAAACACCATATATTTT. Protein product: CASSYSDRAGNTIYF.

This chain connects TRBV18 to TRBJ2-2, with no clear D. V lost 4 bases to trimming and J lost 0 bases, with 15 bases between them. Germline V gene data show CDR1 as KGHSH and CDR2 as LQKENI. The CDR3 consists of 17 residues. As DNA, the CDR3 is TGTGCCAGCTCACGCCTTGAGGCCCTCGCGAACACCGGGGAGCTGTTTTTT. As protein: CASSRLEALANTGELFF.

The chain combines TRBV10-1 with TRBJ2-2; TRBD1 might be the D (6 bases). V lost 1 base to trimming and J lost 5 bases, with 14 bases between them. From germline, CDR1 is WNHNN and CDR2 SYGVQD (reference sequence). The CDR3 extends over 16 amino acids. The CDR3 sequence is CASSEYRAGVTGELFF. CDR3 nucleotide sequence: TGCGCCAGCAGTGAGTACAGGGCCGGCGTAACCGGGGAGCTGTTTTTT.

This chain uses TRBV7-6 with TRBJ2-1; perhaps D is TRBD1 or TRBD2 (5 bases each). Germline lookup yields CDR1 SGHVS and CDR2 FNYEAQ. The CDR3 is 16 residues long. V gave up 4 bases and J gave up 3 bases, with 16 bases separating them. The CDR3: CASSSKAGTYYNEQFF. CDR3 nucleotide sequence: TGTGCCAGCAGCTCGAAAGCCGGGACCTACTACAATGAGCAGTTCTTC.

The chain carries TRBV5-1 and TRBJ2-3; maybe TRBD1 (6 bases). The V end lost 0 bases, the J end lost 10 bases, and 15 bases lay between the germline ends. Germline loops: CDR1 SGHRS, CDR2 YFSETQ. The CDR3 is 14 residues long. CDR3 sequence: CASSLGGDPGAQYF. CDR3 bases: TGCGCCAGCAGCTTGGGAGGGGACCCAGGGGCGCAGTATTTT. Complete variable domain (other parts from reference TRBV5-1 and TRBJ2-3): KAGVTQTPRYLIKTRGQQVTLSCSPISGHRSVSWYQQTPGQGLQFLFEYFSETQRNKGNFPGRFSGRQFSNSRSEMNVSTLELGDSALYLCASSLGGDPGAQYFGPGTRLTVL.

This clone was found once. The rearrangement links TRBV15 to TRBJ2-7; D is unclear. With 1 base removed from V and 3 bases from J, the gap between germline ends came to 16 bases. Germline values: CDR1 LNHNV, CDR2 YYDKDF (reference sequence). The CDR3 totals 16 residues. CDR3 DNA sequence: TGTGCCACCAGCAGAGGGCGGAATCAATTGGGCTACGAGCAGTACTTC. As protein: CATSRGRNQLGYEQYF.

This sequence joins TRBV7-3 and TRBJ2-1; TRBD1 aligns across 8 bases. This CDR3 has 15 amino acids. Germline CDR1 SGHTA, CDR2 FQGTGA. V lost 2 bases to trimming and J lost 0 bases; unmatched junction nucleotides: 0. CDR3 amino acids: CASSLGQGSYNEQFF. CDR3 bases: TGTGCCAGCAGCTTAGGACAGGGCTCCTACAATGAGCAGTTCTTC.

The rearrangement uses TRBV28 and TRBJ1-4; D not resolved. This CDR3 is built from 14 residues. The V and J ends lost 5 bases and 8 bases respectively, with 15 bases between them. Germline assignment: CDR1 MDHEN and CDR2 SYDVKM. CDR3 DNA sequence: TGTGCCAGCAGTCGACACTTCCCCGGGGAAAAACTGTTTTTT. It yields the protein CASSRHFPGEKLFF.